The present T cell receptor (beta chain) was sequenced within a study of T cell clones after liver transplantation. Study details: A pre-transplant mixed lymphocyte reaction with TCRbeta sequencing defined graft-donor-reactive clones followed in post-transplant blood.

Unstimulated PBMCs were sorted into CD3+CD4+ and CD3+CD8+ populations. Measured with immunoSEQ multiplex PCR; TCRdb has only the in-frame clones, and not every one. The top ten clones hold approximately 0.88% of a sample with roughly 120,000 clones, over 75% of them seen once. V was pared by 5 bases and J by 7 bases, with 14 bases between. The CDR3 loop spans 13 amino acids. The V gene's germline CDR1 is SGHAT and CDR2 FQNNGV. The origin of this receptor is a human patient who received a liver transplant. Certain T cells may be donor cells from the graft. The sequenced sample was CD4+ T cells from blood, obtained 12 months after liver transplant. The chain has TRBV11-2 and TRBJ1-2; no firm D call. The CDR3 loop is CASSPEPGFGYTF. The CDR3 bases are TGTGCCAGCAGCCCTGAACCGGGGTTTGGCTACACCTTC.